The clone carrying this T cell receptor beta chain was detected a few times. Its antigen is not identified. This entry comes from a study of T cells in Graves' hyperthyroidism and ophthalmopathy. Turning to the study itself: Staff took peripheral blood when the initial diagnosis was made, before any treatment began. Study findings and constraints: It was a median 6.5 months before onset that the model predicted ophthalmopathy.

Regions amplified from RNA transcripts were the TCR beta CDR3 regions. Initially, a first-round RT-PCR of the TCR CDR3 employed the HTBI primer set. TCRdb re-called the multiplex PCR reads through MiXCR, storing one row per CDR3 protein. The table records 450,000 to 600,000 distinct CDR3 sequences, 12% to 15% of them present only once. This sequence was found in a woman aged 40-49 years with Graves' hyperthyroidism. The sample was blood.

The CDR3 DNA reads TGTGCCACAAGACCAGGACCCGGGTACAATGAGCAGTTCTTC. This gives the protein CATRPGPGYNEQFF. This chain links TRBV24-1 with TRBJ2-1; D is unresolved. Germline lookup yields CDR1 KGHDR and CDR2 SFDVKD. This CDR3 contains 14 residues. Trimming removed 10 bases from V and 4 bases from J, with 16 bases in between.